Below, 27 T cell receptor beta chains from the same sample are listed, as sequenced in a study of cytomegalovirus exposure and HLA in healthy donors. The PCR ran on 60 Vbeta and 13 Jbeta primers. Sequencing used immunoSEQ multiplex PCR; TCRdb keeps in-frame clones, though not all of them. There are 140,000 to 150,000 clones in the sample; roughly 78% occur only once, and 2.5% to 3% lies in the top ten. Specimen: PBMCs. The receptors shown here come from a female donor in good health and CMV-seronegative.

The chain couples TRBV6-1 to TRBJ2-7, with 9 bases that match TRBD1. V lost 6 bases and J lost 3; bases outside the gene matches: 6. The CDR3 spans 14 residues. The germline V gene has CDR1 MNHNS and CDR2 SASEGT. CDR3 coding DNA: TGTGCCAGCAGGGAGACAGGGGGTATCTACGAGCAGTACTTC. Its translation is CASRETGGIYEQYF.

This sequence joins TRBV5-1 and TRBJ2-7, with 9 bases fitting TRBD1. This CDR3 has 14 amino acids. Germline CDR1 SGHRS, CDR2 YFSETQ. The V and J ends lost 0 bases and 5 bases, in that order; junction bases with no gene match: 3. The CDR3 spells CASSLDRGLNEQYF. The CDR3 bases are TGCGCCAGCAGCTTGGACAGGGGGCTTAACGAGCAGTACTTC. The full variable domain, in which reference TRBV5-1 and TRBJ2-7 provide the parts outside the CDR3, is KAGVTQTPRYLIKTRGQQVTLSCSPISGHRSVSWYQQTPGQGLQFLFEYFSETQRNKGNFPGRFSGRQFSNSRSEMNVSTLELGDSALYLCASSLDRGLNEQYFGPGTRLTVT.

This clone is medium-sized within its sample. The V call is TRBV4-2, the J call TRBJ2-4, with 9 bases that match TRBD1. The V and J ends lost 1 base and 0 bases, in that order; junction bases with no gene match: 10. From germline, CDR1 is LGHNA and CDR2 YNFKEQ. CDR3 length: 19 amino acids. The CDR3 loop is CASSQGEGTGNLAKNIQYF. The CDR3 DNA sequence: TGTGCCAGCAGCCAAGGAGAGGGGACAGGGAATCTAGCCAAAAACATTCAGTACTTC.

This clone was seen only a few times. The chain recombines TRBV28 with TRBJ1-5; D unclear. In germline, CDR1 is MDHEN, CDR2 SYDVKM. Trimming removed 2 bases from V and 4 bases from J, with 9 bases in between. The CDR3 has 14 amino acids. The CDR3 DNA follows: TGTGCCAGCAGTTTAGGAGGTCGTAATCAGCCCCAGCATTTT. It yields the protein CASSLGGRNQPQHF.

The rearrangement links TRBV5-1 to TRBJ1-4; the match to TRBD1 covers 8 bases. Germline loops: CDR1 SGHRS, CDR2 YFSETQ. Unmatched junction bases numbered 8, after V lost 3 bases and J lost 10 bases. There are 14 residues in the CDR3. CDR3 nucleotide sequence: TGCGCCAGCAGCTCGGACAGGGTTGGGGGAAAACTGTTTTTT. Protein: CASSSDRVGGKLFF.

Note on this clone: One end of the junction varies from germline; a read error may be responsible. This chain links TRBV9 with TRBJ1-2, with 8 nucleotides matching TRBD1. Germline CDR1 and CDR2: SGDLS and YYNGEE. This CDR3 is 14 amino acids long. The DNA for the CDR3 is TGTGCCAGCAGCGTAGACAGGGGGATGATGGGCTACCCCTTC. It yields the protein CASSVDRGMMGYPF.

The J gene is TRBJ2-5, the V gene TRBV5-4; TRBD2 is a possible D gene (6 bases). The closer fit of TRBJ2-7 to the DNA end suggests the J call may be wrong. The CDR3 is made up of 14 amino acids. Germline loops: CDR1 SGHNT, CDR2 YYREEE (reference sequence). The CDR3 sequence is CASSLSGDSYEQYF. CDR3 coding DNA: TGTGCCAGCAGCTTGTCGGGGGACTCCTACGAGCAGTACTTC.

The rearrangement joins TRBV6-1 to TRBJ1-1, with 7 bases identical to TRBD1. The CDR3 spans 13 residues. Per the germline V gene, CDR1 is MNHNS and CDR2 is SASEGT. The V and J ends lost 4 bases and 4 bases, in that order; junction bases with no gene match: 3. CDR3 sequence (DNA): TGTGCCAGCAGTGGGAGGGGGCTCACTGAAGCTTTCTTT. Translating it yields CASSGRGLTEAFF.

This chain links TRBV9 with TRBJ2-5; TRBD1 might be the D (6 bases). CDR1 is SGDLS, CDR2 YYNGEE, per germline. V was trimmed by 0 bases and J by 1 base, leaving 7 bases between them. This CDR3 contains 14 residues. DNA of the CDR3: TGTGCCAGCAGCGTAGAGACAGGCCAAGAGACCCAGTACTTC. Translation gives CASSVETGQETQYF.

This chain uses TRBV5-6 with TRBJ1-2, with D unclear. The CDR3 consists of 11 residues. Germline V gene data show CDR1 as SGHDT and CDR2 as YYEEEE. The V end lost 1 base, the J end lost 7 bases, and 5 bases lay between the germline ends. CDR3 bases: TGTGCCAGCAGCTTGCGCGGTGGCTACACCTTC. Translated: CASSLRGGYTF.

The rearrangement links TRBV9 to TRBJ2-1, with D perhaps matching TRBD1 (6 bases). CDR1 SGDLS and CDR2 YYNGEE come from the germline V gene. This CDR3 region has 13 residues. V was clipped by 1 base and J by 10 bases, with 12 bases between them. CDR3 protein: CASSVNVDREQFF. The CDR3, as DNA: TGTGCCAGCAGCGTAAACGTCGACAGGGAGCAGTTCTTC.

This clone was found once. V usage is TRBV9 and J usage is TRBJ2-4; maybe TRBD2 (6 bases). CDR1 SGDLS and CDR2 YYNGEE come from the germline V gene. This CDR3 has 15 residues. Trimming removed 4 bases from V and 0 bases from J, with 11 bases in between. The CDR3 here is CASSPGTLAKNIQYF. The CDR3 DNA reads TGTGCCAGCAGCCCGGGGACTTTAGCCAAAAACATTCAGTACTTC.

The chain employs TRBV15 and TRBJ2-2, with no clear D. Germline loops: CDR1 LNHNV, CDR2 YYDKDF (reference sequence). The CDR3 extends over 14 amino acids. Trimming took 0 bases from V and 7 from J, leaving 9 bases between them. The CDR3 here is CATSRDRLYGELFF. In nucleotides, the CDR3 is TGTGCCACCAGCAGAGACCGCCTCTACGGGGAGCTGTTTTTT.

V usage is TRBV7-2 and J usage is TRBJ1-5; tentative D call: TRBD1 (5 bases). Trimming left V 1 base short and J 2 bases short, with 15 bases between. Germline V lookup: CDR1 SGHTA, CDR2 FQGNSA. The CDR3 length is 17 residues. The CDR3 region has the DNA TGTGCCAGCAGCTTAGTTGCGGTCCAGGGTGGCAATCAGCCCCAGCATTTT. Amino acids: CASSLVAVQGGNQPQHF.

This clone was observed once. The chain is built from TRBV30 and TRBJ2-3, with D possibly matching TRBD2 (6 bases). Germline CDR1 is GTSNPN and CDR2 is SVGIG (reference sequence). Trimming cost V 1 base and J 3 bases, with 11 bases left between them. The CDR3 has 14 residues. The CDR3 region has the DNA TGTGCCTGGAGTGGGAGGGGAGGTACAGATACGCAGTATTTT. Protein product: CAWSGRGGTDTQYF.

About this clone itself: Sequence at one end of the junction differs from germline and may be a read error. The chain employs TRBV4-1 and TRBJ1-2; 7 bases align to TRBD1. The CDR3 runs 14 residues. The germline gives CDR1 MGHRA, CDR2 YSYEKL. Here the CDR3 reads CASSQTGTVGGYPF. The DNA of the CDR3 is TGCGCCAGCAGCCAGACCGGGACAGTGGGGGGCTACCCCTTC.

The chain joins TRBV4-2 to TRBJ1-1; perhaps TRBD1 as D (5 bases). CDR3 size: 16 residues. The V gene's germline CDR1 is LGHNA and CDR2 YNFKEQ. The ends were cut back, 0 bases at V and 1 base at J, with 12 bases in the middle. CDR3 nucleotide sequence: TGTGCCAGCAGCCAAGATCGTGGGCAGGGGAACACTGAAGCTTTCTTT. The encoded protein is CASSQDRGQGNTEAFF.

This chain connects TRBV6-1 to TRBJ2-3; weak D call: TRBD1 (5 bases). Between the trimmed V and J ends, which lost 6 bases and 2 bases, there was a span of 15 bases. Germline V CDR1 and CDR2: MNHNS, SASEGT. The CDR3 extends over 15 amino acids. DNA for the CDR3: TGTGCCAGCAGACAACGCAGGGTCCCCACAGATACGCAGTATTTT. Translated, it gives CASRQRRVPTDTQYF.

This chain joins TRBV5-8 and TRBJ1-5; TRBD1 is a possible D gene (5 bases). The CDR3 totals 17 residues. Germline CDR1 SGHTS, CDR2 YDEGEE. Trimming took 4 bases from V and 1 from J, leaving 18 bases between them. As DNA, the CDR3 is TGTGCCAGCAGCACCGGGGAGGGGCTATTAAGCAATCAGCCCCAGCATTTT. Its protein is CASSTGEGLLSNQPQHF.

The chain employs TRBV9 and TRBJ1-1; tentative D call: TRBD1 (6 bases). V lost 2 bases to trimming and J lost 6 bases, with 17 bases between them. From germline, CDR1 is SGDLS and CDR2 YYNGEE. CDR3 length equals 15 residues. CDR3 sequence (DNA): TGTGCCAGCAGCGTCACCCAGGGGTTAGGTCCTGAAGCTTTCTTT. Its translation: CASSVTQGLGPEAFF.

CDR3 nucleotides: TGTGCCAGCAGGTCGGGACTAGCGGGGTGGTTTTCGTTCTTC. Its protein is CASRSGLAGWFSFF. The J gene is TRBJ2-1, the V gene TRBV2, with 13 bases fitting TRBD2. Unmatched junction bases numbered 11, after V lost 6 bases and J lost 15 bases. CDR3 size: 14 residues. Per the germline V gene, CDR1 is SNHLY and CDR2 is FYNNEI.

The chain joins TRBV9 to TRBJ2-5; 10 bases match TRBD1. The CDR3 totals 15 residues. The V gene's germline CDR1 is SGDLS and CDR2 YYNGEE. The J segment lost 5 bases and the V segment lost 4 bases, leaving 8 bases of the junction unmatched. Here the CDR3 DNA reads TGTGCCAGCAGCCCCGGAGCGGGACAGGGGGAGACCCAGTACTTC. Encoded protein: CASSPGAGQGETQYF. Supplemented by reference TRBV9 and TRBJ2-5, the full variable domain reads DSGVTQTPKHLITATGQRVTLRCSPRSGDLSVYWYQQSLDQGLQFLIQYYNGEERAKGNILERFSAQQFPDLHSELNLSSLELGDSALYFCASSPGAGQGETQYFGPGTRLLVL.

V usage is TRBV19 and J usage is TRBJ2-3, with no clear D. Germline V CDR1 and CDR2: LNHDA, SQIVND (reference sequence). The CDR3 loop spans 17 amino acids. V lost 6 bases and J 0 bases, leaving 19 bases between the germline ends. DNA of the CDR3: TGTGCCAGTAGACAGACCTCTCTTTCCTCTAGCACAGATACGCAGTATTTT. Its protein product is CASRQTSLSSSTDTQYF.

This clone has a single count. The chain employs TRBV11-2 and TRBJ1-2; 7 bases map to TRBD1. J gave up 2 bases and V 5 bases, and 8 bases lay outside the gene matches. This CDR3 spans 15 amino acids. Germline CDR1 is SGHAT and CDR2 is FQNNGV. In nucleotides, the CDR3 is TGTGCCAGCAGCCACTCGACAGGGTCCAACTATGGCTACACCTTC. This sequence encodes CASSHSTGSNYGYTF.

In DNA form, the CDR3 reads TGTGCCAGCAGTTCCGGACTAGCGGTCTACGAGCAGTACTTC. This gives the protein CASSSGLAVYEQYF. The chain links TRBV28 to TRBJ2-7, with 10 nucleotides matching TRBD2. This CDR3 contains 14 residues. CDR1 is MDHEN and CDR2 is SYDVKM in the germline V gene. Trimming at V came to 4 bases and at J to 3 bases, leaving 3 bases not matched to a gene.

Concerning this clone: Other DNA sequences in the same sample also yield this CDR3. The chain links TRBV2 to TRBJ1-4; tentative D call: TRBD1 (6 bases). Germline V gene lookup returns CDR1 SNHLY and CDR2 FYNNEI. V was trimmed by 4 bases and J by 2 bases, leaving 11 bases between them. CDR3 length equals 15 residues. CDR3 nucleotide sequence: TGTGCCAGCAGTGGACTCAGGGGTACTAATGAAAAACTGTTTTTT. Amino acids: CASSGLRGTNEKLFF.

This clone has just a few counts. The chain recombines TRBV5-6 with TRBJ1-4; no firm D call. V lost 0 bases and J lost 7, with 13 bases in between. CDR1 is SGHDT, CDR2 YYEEEE, per germline. The CDR3 totals 15 residues. The CDR3 loop is CASSLVAGVGEKLFF. The CDR3 nucleotides read TGTGCCAGCAGCTTGGTAGCCGGGGTTGGTGAAAAACTGTTTTTT.